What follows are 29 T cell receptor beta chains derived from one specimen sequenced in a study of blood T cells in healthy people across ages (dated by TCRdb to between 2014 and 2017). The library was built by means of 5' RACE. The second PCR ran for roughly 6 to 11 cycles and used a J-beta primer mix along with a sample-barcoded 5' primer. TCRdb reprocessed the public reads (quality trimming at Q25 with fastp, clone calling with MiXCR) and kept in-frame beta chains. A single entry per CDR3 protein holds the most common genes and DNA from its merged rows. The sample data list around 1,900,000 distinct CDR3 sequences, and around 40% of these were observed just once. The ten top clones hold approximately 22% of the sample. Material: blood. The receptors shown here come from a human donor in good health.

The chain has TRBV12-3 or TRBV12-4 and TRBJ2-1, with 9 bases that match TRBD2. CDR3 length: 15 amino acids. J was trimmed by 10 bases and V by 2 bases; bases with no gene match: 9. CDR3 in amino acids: CASSLMRGGSGEQFF. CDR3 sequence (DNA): TGTGCCAGCAGTTTAATGCGGGGGGGCAGTGGGGAGCAGTTCTTC.

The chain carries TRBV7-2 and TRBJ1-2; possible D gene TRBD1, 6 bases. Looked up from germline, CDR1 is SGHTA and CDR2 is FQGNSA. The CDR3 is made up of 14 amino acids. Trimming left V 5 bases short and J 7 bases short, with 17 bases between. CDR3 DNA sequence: TGTGCCAGCAGCCTCTCAGGGGAGGTTAGTGGCTACACCTTC. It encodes CASSLSGEVSGYTF.

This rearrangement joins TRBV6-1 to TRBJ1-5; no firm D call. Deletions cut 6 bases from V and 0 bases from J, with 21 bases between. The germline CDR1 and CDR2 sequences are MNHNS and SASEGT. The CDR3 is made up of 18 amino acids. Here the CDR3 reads CASSRLFVGGYSNQPQHF. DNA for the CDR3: TGTGCCAGCAGCCGACTATTCGTAGGAGGGTATAGCAATCAGCCCCAGCATTTT.

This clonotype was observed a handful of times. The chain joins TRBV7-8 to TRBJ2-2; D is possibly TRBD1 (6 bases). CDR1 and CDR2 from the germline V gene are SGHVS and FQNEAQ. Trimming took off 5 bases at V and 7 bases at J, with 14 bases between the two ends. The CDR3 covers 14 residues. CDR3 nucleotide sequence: TGTGCCAGCAGCATAATACAGGGAATCGGGGAGCTGTTTTTT. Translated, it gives CASSIIQGIGELFF. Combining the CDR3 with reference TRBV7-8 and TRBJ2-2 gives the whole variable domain GAGVSQSPRYKVAKRGQDVALRCDPISGHVSLFWYQQALGQGPEFLTYFQNEAQLDKSGLPSDRFFAERPEGSVSTLKIQRTQQEDSAVYLCASSIIQGIGELFFGEGSRLTVL.

Written as DNA, the CDR3 is TGTGCCAGCACCGCCAAGATAGGATCAGGGCAACTAAATGGCTACACCTTC. Translation: CASTAKIGSGQLNGYTF. V usage is TRBV14 and J usage is TRBJ1-2; D possibly corresponds to TRBD1 (5 bases). This CDR3 spans 17 amino acids. Trimming stripped 7 bases from V and 6 bases from J, with 27 bases between. Germline lookup yields CDR1 SGHDN and CDR2 FVKESK.

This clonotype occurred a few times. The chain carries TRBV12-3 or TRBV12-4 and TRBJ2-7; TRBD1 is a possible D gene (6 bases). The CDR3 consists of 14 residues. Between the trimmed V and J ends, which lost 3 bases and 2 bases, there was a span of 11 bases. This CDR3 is CASSFTDSPYEQYF. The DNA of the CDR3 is TGTGCCAGCAGTTTCACGGACAGTCCCTACGAGCAGTACTTC.

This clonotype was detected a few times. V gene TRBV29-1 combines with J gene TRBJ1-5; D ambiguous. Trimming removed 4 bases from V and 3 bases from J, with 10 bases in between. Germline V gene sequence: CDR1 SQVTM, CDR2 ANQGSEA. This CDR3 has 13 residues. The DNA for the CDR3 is TGCAGCGTTGTTATACAGAACAATCAGCCCCAGCATTTT. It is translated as CSVVIQNNQPQHF.

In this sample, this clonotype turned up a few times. The CDR3 loop is CSATIRTNEKLFF. CDR3 DNA sequence: TGCAGTGCCACAATCAGAACTAATGAAAAACTGTTTTTT. J is TRBJ1-4 and V is TRBV20-1; D not resolved. Trimming cost V 6 bases and J 1 base, with 9 bases left between them. The germline V gene has CDR1 DFQATT and CDR2 SNEGSKA (reference sequence). This CDR3 is built from 13 residues.

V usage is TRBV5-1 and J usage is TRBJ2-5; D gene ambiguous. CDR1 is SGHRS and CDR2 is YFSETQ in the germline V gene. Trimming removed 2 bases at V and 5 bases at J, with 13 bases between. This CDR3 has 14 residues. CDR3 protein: CASSFEIVPETQYF. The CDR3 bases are TGCGCCAGCAGCTTCGAGATTGTTCCGGAGACCCAGTACTTC.

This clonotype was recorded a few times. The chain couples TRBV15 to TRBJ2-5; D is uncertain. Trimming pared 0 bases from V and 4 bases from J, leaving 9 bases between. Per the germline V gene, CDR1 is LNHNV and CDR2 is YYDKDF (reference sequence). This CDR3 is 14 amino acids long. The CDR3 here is CATSRDVALETQYF. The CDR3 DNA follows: TGTGCCACCAGCAGAGACGTGGCATTAGAGACCCAGTACTTC.

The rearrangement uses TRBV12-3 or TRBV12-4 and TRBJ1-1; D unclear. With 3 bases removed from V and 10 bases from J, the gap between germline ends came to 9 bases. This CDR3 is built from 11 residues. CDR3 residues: CASSLEESAFF. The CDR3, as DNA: TGTGCCAGCAGTTTGGAGGAGTCAGCTTTCTTT.

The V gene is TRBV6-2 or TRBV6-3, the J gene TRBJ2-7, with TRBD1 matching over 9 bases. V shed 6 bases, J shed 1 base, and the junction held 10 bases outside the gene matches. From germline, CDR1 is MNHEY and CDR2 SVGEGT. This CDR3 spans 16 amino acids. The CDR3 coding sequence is TGTGCCAGCAGCTACACCTGGACAGGGGTATCCTACGAGCAGTACTTC. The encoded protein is CASSYTWTGVSYEQYF.

CDR3 amino acids: CSASKGGGEMDTQYF. The CDR3 coding sequence is TGCAGTGCGTCCAAGGGGGGGGGCGAAATGGATACGCAGTATTTT. The rearrangement links TRBV20-1 to TRBJ2-3; weak D call: TRBD2 (7 bases). Trimming cost V 6 bases and J 6 bases, with 22 bases left between them. The CDR3 runs to 15 residues. The germline V gene encodes CDR1 DFQATT and CDR2 SNEGSKA (reference sequence).

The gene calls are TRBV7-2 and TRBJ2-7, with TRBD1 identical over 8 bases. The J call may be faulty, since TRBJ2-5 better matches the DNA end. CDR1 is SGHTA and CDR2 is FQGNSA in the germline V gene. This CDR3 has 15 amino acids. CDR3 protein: CASSFPDRDWETQYF. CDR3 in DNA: TGTGCCAGCAGCTTCCCGGACAGGGACTGGGAGACCCAGTACTTC.

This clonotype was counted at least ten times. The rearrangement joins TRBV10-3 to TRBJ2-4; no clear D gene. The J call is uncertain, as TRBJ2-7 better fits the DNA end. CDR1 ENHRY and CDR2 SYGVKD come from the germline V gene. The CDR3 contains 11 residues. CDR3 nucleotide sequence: TGTGCCATCAGCCAAACCCACGAGCAGTACTTC. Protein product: CAISQTHEQYF.

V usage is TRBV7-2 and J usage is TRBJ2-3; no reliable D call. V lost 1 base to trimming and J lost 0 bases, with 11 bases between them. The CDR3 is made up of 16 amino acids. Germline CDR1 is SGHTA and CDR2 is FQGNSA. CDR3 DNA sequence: TGTGCCAGCAGCTTAGTCCACAACCCTAGCACAGATACGCAGTATTTT. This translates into CASSLVHNPSTDTQYF.

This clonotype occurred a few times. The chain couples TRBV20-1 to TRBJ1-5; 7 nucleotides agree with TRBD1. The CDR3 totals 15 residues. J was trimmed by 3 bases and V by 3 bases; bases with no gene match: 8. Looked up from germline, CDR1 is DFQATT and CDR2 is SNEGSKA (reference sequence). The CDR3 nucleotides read TGCAGTGCTAGGGTCCGGACAGGCTTCAATCAGCCCCAGCATTTT. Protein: CSARVRTGFNQPQHF.

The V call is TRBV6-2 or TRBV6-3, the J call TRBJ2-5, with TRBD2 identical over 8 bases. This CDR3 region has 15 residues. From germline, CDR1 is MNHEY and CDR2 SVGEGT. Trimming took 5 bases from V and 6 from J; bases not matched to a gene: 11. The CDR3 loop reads CASSTPRGGAQTQYF. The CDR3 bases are TGTGCCAGCAGTACTCCCCGGGGGGGCGCACAGACCCAGTACTTC.

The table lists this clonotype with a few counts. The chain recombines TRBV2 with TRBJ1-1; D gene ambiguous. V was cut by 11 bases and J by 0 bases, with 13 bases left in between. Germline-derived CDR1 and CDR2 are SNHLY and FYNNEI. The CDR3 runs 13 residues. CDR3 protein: CACLRAVNTEAFF. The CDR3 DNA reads TGTGCCTGTTTAAGGGCGGTGAACACTGAAGCTTTCTTT.

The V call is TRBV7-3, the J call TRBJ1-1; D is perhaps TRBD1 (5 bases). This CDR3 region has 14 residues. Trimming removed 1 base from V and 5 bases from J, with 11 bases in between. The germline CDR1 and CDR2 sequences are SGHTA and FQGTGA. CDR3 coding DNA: TGTGCCAGCAGCTTAAACGGGGGAGGTACTGAAGCTTTCTTT. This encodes CASSLNGGGTEAFF.

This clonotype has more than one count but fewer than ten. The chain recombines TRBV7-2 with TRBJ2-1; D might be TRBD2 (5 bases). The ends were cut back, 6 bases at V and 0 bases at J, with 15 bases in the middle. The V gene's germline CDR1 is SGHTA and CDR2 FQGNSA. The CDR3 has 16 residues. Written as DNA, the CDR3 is TGTGCCAGCAGTCGGTCGTCGGGGAGCTCCTACAATGAGCAGTTCTTC. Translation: CASSRSSGSSYNEQFF. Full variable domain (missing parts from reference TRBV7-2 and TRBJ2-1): GAGVSQSPSNKVTEKGKDVELRCDPISGHTALYWYRQSLGQGLEFLIYFQGNSAPDKSGLPSDRFSAERTGGSVSTLTIQRTQQEDSAVYLCASSRSSGSSYNEQFFGPGTRLTVL.

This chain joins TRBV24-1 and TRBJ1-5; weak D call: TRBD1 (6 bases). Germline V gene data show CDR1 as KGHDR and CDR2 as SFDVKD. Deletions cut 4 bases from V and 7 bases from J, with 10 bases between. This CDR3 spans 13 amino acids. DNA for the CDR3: TGTGCCACCAGTGACCAGGGGTACCAGCCCCAGCATTTT. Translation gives CATSDQGYQPQHF.

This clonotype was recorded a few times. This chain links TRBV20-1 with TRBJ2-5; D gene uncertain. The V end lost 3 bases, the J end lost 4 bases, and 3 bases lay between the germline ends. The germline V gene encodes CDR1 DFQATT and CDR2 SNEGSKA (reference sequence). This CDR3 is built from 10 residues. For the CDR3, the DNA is TGCAGTGCTAGCATAGAGACCCAGTACTTC. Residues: CSASIETQYF.

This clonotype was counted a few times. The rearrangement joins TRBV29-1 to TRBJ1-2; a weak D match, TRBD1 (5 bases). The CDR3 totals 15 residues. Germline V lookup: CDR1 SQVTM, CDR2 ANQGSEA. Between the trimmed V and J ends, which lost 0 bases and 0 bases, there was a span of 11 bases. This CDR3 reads CSVEDRGEANYGYTF. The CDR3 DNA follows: TGCAGCGTTGAAGATCGGGGGGAGGCTAACTATGGCTACACCTTC.

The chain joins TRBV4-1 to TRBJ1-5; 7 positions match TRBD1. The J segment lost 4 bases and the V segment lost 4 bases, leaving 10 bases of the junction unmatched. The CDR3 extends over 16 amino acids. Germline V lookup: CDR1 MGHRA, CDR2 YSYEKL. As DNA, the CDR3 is TGCGCCAGCAGCCCTTCCGGACAGGTTGATAATCAGCCCCAGCATTTT. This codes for CASSPSGQVDNQPQHF.

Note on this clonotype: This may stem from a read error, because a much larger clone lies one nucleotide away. DNA of the CDR3: TGTGCCACCAGTTTCAACTTGTTGGTCCCCGCGCAGTATTTT. Protein product: CATSFNLLVPAQYF. V and J are TRBV10-3 and TRBJ2-3, with no clear D. CDR3 length: 14 amino acids. Germline loops: CDR1 ENHRY, CDR2 SYGVKD.

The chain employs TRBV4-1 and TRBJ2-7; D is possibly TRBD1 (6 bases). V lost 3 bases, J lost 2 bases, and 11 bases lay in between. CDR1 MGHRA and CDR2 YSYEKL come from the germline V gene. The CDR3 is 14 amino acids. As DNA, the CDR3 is TGCGCCAGCAGCCAGGGGGCTAGAACCTACGAGCAGTACTTC. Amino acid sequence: CASSQGARTYEQYF.

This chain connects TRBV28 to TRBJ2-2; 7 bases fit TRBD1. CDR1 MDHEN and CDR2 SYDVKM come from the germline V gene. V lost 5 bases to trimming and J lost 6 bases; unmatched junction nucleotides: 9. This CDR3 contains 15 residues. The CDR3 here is CASSIPGQGAGELFF. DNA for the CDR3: TGTGCCAGCAGTATCCCGGGGCAGGGGGCCGGGGAGCTGTTTTTT.

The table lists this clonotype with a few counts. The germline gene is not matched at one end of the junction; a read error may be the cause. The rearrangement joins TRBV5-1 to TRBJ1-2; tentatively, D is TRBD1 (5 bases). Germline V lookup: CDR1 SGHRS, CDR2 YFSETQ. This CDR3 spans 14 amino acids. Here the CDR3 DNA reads TGTGCCAGCAGTTTACGGTCGGGGGGCTATGGCTACACCTTC. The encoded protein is CASSLRSGGYGYTF.